Sequencing of this T cell receptor (beta chain) was carried out in a study of cytomegalovirus exposure and HLA in healthy donors (dated by TCRdb to about 2017). Background on the whole study: An earlier analysis of fewer than 750 of the donors reported under 300 Gb of sequence data and around 100 million unique TCR beta sequences obtained from about 170 million T cells. About 280 gigabases of sequencing data and around 80 million unique TCR sequences made up an early release that covered nearly 650 HLA-typed donors. The study used immunosequencing to profile the T cell repertoires of about 670 subjects and linked those repertoires to cytomegalovirus serostatus. The aim of the study was to test whether cataloging public T cell receptors could identify signatures of past pathogen exposure. Every repertoire in the discovery cohort had been generated on one and the same sequencing platform. An earlier analysis of 587 of the donors applied high-throughput TCR beta sequencing to assess whether each TCR beta V gene segment acted as functional or pseudogenic. Donor age, sex, ethnicity and CMV serostatus were compiled alongside the repertoire data. Both class I and class II loci were covered by HLA typing, at four-digit resolution. Of the 398 genotyped donors, less than 90% were placed in the genetic ancestry cluster associated with self-reported Caucasian donors. Roughly five DR-DQ haplotypes were handled as single units for association and clustering, since linkage in the cohort was strong. The number of typed donors differed by locus: about 629-640 for A, B, C, DRB1 and DQB1; approximately 530 for DQA1; roughly 600 for DPA1; and some 470 for DPB1. Across approximately 400 genotyped donors of the cohort, an average of about 240,000 unique TCR beta nucleotide sequences per donor were sequenced, and approximately 17% of those sequences were non-productive. In a later analysis, previously published TCR beta repertoires from 666 donors were re-analyzed and high-resolution HLA genotyping was added so that TCR occurrence patterns could be studied. Genome-wide SNP genotypes for about 60% of the 666 donors were used in a later genetic analysis, which treated that subset as a discovery cohort. Along with the approximately 670-subject first cohort, a separate validation cohort of around 110 different subjects was used. Rather than using new phenotypic data, the later analysis identified candidate immune exposures from TCR beta sequences and from how often those sequences occurred across donors. High-throughput TCR immunosequencing, statistical association of individual TCRs with disease status, and machine learning were combined to predict cytomegalovirus infection status. Overall results and qualifications from the work: A later analysis found that HLA-associated TCR beta chains were more clonally expanded and had lower generation probabilities than equally common non-associated chains. A further reported finding was that TCR beta sequences accurately predicted the HLA-A and HLA-B alleles for most subjects in the first cohort. According to a later analysis, parvovirus B19, influenza, CMV and Epstein-Barr virus appeared linked to several top co-occurrence clusters. Because HLA typing was missing for some donors at each locus, association tests included only the typed subset. Correlated functional status among segregating V segments might reflect linkage disequilibrium, but an unknown experimental factor could not be ruled out. In vitro tests confirmed that a few of the cytomegalovirus-associated TCR beta chains recognize cytomegalovirus antigens. The only immune exposure information available for the cohort was CMV serostatus. In this cohort, only TCR beta chains were sequenced, and detectable features were limited by the absence of alpha or paired-chain data. Most CMV-associated TCR beta chains appeared to be HLA-restricted in a later analysis, and the HLA associations seemed to be driven largely by CMV exposure. At a false discovery rate of 0.05, a later analysis linked some 18,000 TCR beta sequences to specific HLA alleles. In both the original and validation cohorts, the classifier was reported to diagnose cytomegalovirus status with high specificity and sensitivity. According to a later genetic analysis, donors in an Asian-associated ancestry cluster had fewer N-insertions in productive TCRs than the approximately 630-donor mean. Roughly uniform sequencing depth across donors was assumed in presence/absence analyses, although this assumption may not hold. Assigning TCR associations to individual alleles was difficult when HLA alleles, especially DR and DQ, strongly co-occurred. A cluster of highly shared sequence variants was judged likely to be a technical artifact of the sequencing pipeline. According to the authors, the approach could potentially be generalized to other disease states and immunological phenotypes. In a later analysis, the rate of TCR association differed among HLA loci, with DRB1 alleles having the most associated TCRs and HLA-C alleles having the fewest. Seventeen rarely observed V segments, including chromosome 9 orphons, were excluded from the earlier analysis of a few hundred of the donors because counts were too low. A later genetic analysis associated a missense DCLRE1C variant with V-gene and J-gene trimming of TCR beta chains, and an independent cohort replicated the association. In an earlier analysis of approximately 590 of the donors, most TCR beta V segments appeared in productive rearrangements about 87% or about 30% of the time, broadly matching IMGT annotations. In the study, approximately 160 TCR beta chains were listed as associated with cytomegalovirus. While some public TCRs were present in many individuals, most TCR sequences turned up only very rarely across donors.

The cohort consisted of 666 healthy bone marrow donors. All cohort members were sampled while nominally healthy, although unrecorded immune exposures were likely present. The donor tested CMV seronegative and was one of the 352 seronegative cohort members. A peripheral blood sample was collected from each donor, and TCR beta sequencing was performed on peripheral blood mononuclear cells. Genomic DNA was extracted from the blood cell samples with the Qiagen DNeasy Blood Extraction Kit. Library preparation employed the immunoSEQ multiplex PCR assay. For the multiplex PCR, a mixture combining 60 forward primers for TCR Vbeta segments and 13 reverse primers for TCR Jbeta segments was used. Amplification of the CDR3 region of rearranged TCR beta genes was performed with a multiplex PCR assay on genomic DNA. Amplified TCR beta libraries were sequenced as 87-base-pair reads on the Illumina HiSeq System. From the authors' description of their analysis: In a later analysis, tens of millions of unique TCR beta chains were counted across the 650 to 700 repertoires, and about 9.9 million of these chains were shared by at least two donors. Raw reads were error-corrected and collapsed into unique sequences with a nearest-neighbor algorithm that merged closely related sequences to remove PCR and sequencing errors. To assign V, D and J gene segments, CDR3 sequences were aligned to IMGT reference sequences. For a sequence to be retained, a match of at least six nucleotides was required to both a V gene segment and a J gene segment. A rearrangement counted as productive if the CDR3 had no stop codons and remained in frame with V and J, and every other rearrangement counted as non-productive. Following IMGT convention, CDR3 was defined as the stretch from the second conserved V-encoded cysteine to the conserved J-encoded phenylalanine. In an earlier analysis of some 550 of the donors, sequences lacking an unambiguous match to a single V gene segment were excluded. In an earlier analysis of 587 of the donors, V segments were called functional above 56.7% productive rearrangements and were called segregating when the between-donor standard deviation exceeded 5%. A statistical classification framework was developed to diagnose cytomegalovirus status using the catalog of TCR beta chain sequences. A later analysis assigned V and J genes by comparing TCR nucleotide sequences with IMGT/GENE-DB human TR gene sequences. Using the TCRdist pipeline, a later analysis assigned CDR3 sequences along with most-parsimonious VDJ recombination scenarios. In a later analysis, every TCR beta chain was defined by the combination of its CDR3 amino acid sequence and its V-gene family, and reads without a unique V-gene family were dropped. In a later analysis, nearly 600 highly shared, low-generation-probability nucleotide sequences were removed to address suspected cross-contamination and a sequencing artifact. In a later analysis, a clonal expansion index was calculated for each public chain from normalized within-repertoire ranks of inferred template counts. Generation probabilities in a later analysis came from a VDJ recombination model fitted to out-of-frame rearrangements, and those results were checked against IGoR. Hypergeometric tests were used in a later analysis to score TCR-TCR, TCR-HLA and TCR-CMV co-occurrence, with a repertoire-size bias correction applied to the TCR pairs. A later analysis estimated false discovery rates by permuting HLA or CMV assignments 20 times. In a later analysis, co-occurring TCRs were grouped using DBSCAN, with TCRdist sequence similarity added in when clustering inside HLA-allele-positive subsets. For co-occurrence clustering, repertoires with fewer than 30,000 or more than 120,000 public chains were excluded, along with 4 to 6 repertoires with anomalous nucleotide sharing. TCRdb stores this immuneACCESS table with in-frame sequences only. Part of the clones is absent; in the studies checked, under half of the shortfall reflects unresolved V genes, and no reason is known for the rest. V and J calls and clone size are given by that table; D and trimming were obtained from the DNA. Across this sample there are about 140,000 clones, with roughly four fifths seen only once. Together, the top ten hold 1.3% of the sample.

On this clone itself: No cognate antigen has been identified for it. No much larger clone exists at a distance of one base, and base qualities are not known.

This TCR came from a woman aged 40 to 50 in good health and CMV-seronegative. The sample consisted of PBMCs.

CDR3 region: CASSEGGGFEKLFF. The nucleotide sequence reads TGTGCCAGCAGTGAAGGAGGAGGATTTGAAAAACTGTTTTTT. The V and J segments used are TRBV2 and TRBJ1-4; no D gene call is confident. The CDR3 starts with the cysteine, ends with the phenylalanine, and has 14 residues. CDR3 DNA only is kept here, 42 bases in frame from base 1. Sequences SNHLY (CDR1) and FYNNEI (CDR2) are obtained from the germline V gene. Trimming costs V 1 base and J 7 bases, and their ends lie 10 bases apart.